This T cell receptor (beta chain) appears in the sequencing data of a study of blood T cell repertoires in COVID-19. Original data processing: By means of reference gene primer amplification, nucleated cell counts were estimated. Here immunoSEQ multiplex PCR was the method, and the copy in TCRdb shows in-frame clones only, minus some. D and trimming come from the DNA, and the V and J calls and clone size come from that table. The sample shows about 140,000 clones, approximately 88% of them seen only once. Deletions cut 0 bases from V and 2 bases from J, with 8 bases between. The germline V gene has CDR1 SGHRS and CDR2 YFSETQ. The CDR3 contains 14 residues.

V and J are TRBV5-1 and TRBJ1-1; D is uncertain. The clonotype was recovered from a woman between 50 and 59 years old with acute or convalescent COVID-19. Sequencing was carried out using peripheral blood. The CDR3 region is CASSLVASNTEAFF. The DNA for the CDR3 is TGCGCCAGCAGCTTGGTGGCATCAAACACTGAAGCTTTCTTT.